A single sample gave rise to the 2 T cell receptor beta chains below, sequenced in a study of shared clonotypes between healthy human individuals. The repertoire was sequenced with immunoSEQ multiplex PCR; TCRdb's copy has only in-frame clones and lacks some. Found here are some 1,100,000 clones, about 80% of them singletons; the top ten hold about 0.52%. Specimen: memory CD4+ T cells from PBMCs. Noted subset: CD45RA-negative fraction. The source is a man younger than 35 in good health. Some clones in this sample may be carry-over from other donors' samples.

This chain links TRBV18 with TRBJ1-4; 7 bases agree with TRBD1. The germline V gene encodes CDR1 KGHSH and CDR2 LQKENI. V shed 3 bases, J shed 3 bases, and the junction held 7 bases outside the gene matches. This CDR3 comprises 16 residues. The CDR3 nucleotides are TGTGCCAGCTCACCGAAAACCGGGACAGCTAATGAAAAACTGTTTTTT. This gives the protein CASSPKTGTANEKLFF.

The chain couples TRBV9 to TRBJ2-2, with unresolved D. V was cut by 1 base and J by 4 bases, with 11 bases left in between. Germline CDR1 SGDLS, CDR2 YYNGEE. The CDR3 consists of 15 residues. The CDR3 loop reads CASSVLDAGTGELFF. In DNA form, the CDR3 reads TGTGCCAGCAGCGTACTAGATGCCGGCACCGGGGAGCTGTTTTTT.